The clone carrying this T cell receptor beta chain was recorded a few times. The data were taken from a study of blood T cells in healthy people across ages. Germline V lookup: CDR1 SGHVS, CDR2 FNYEAQ. V was pared by 5 bases and J by 5 bases, with 8 bases of the junction left unmatched. The CDR3 runs to 14 residues. A second roughly 7 to 11 cycle PCR used barcoded and J-beta primers. Each CDR3 protein gets one entry after TCRdb re-called the 5' RACE reads with MiXCR. The sample consists of some 1,800,000 distinct CDR3 sequences, roughly two fifths of them appearing once. This TCR was sampled from a human donor in good health. Sequencing was done on a sample of blood. This rearrangement joins TRBV7-6 to TRBJ2-5; TRBD2 matches at 7 bases. The CDR3 spells CASSRDGGGETQYF. In DNA, the CDR3 is TGTGCCAGCAGCCGAGATGGGGGAGGGGAGACCCAGTACTTC.